The entry below describes one T cell receptor beta chain. Its antigen is as yet unknown. The data belong to a study of CD8+ T cells in alopecia areata. Points from the study as a whole: More clonal than normal scalp was lesional scalp, particularly alopecia totalis/universalis.

Germline assignment: CDR1 SGDLS and CDR2 YYNGEE. The CDR3 runs 15 residues. With 4 bases removed from V and 1 base from J, the gap between germline ends came to 14 bases. The investigators collected lesional scalp punch biopsies and peripheral blood from alopecia areata patients. cDNA prepared by RNA extraction and subsequent reverse transcription served as the template for sequencing. Generated by immunoSEQ multiplex PCR, the TCRdb table keeps only in-frame clones and is missing some. The sample includes about 100,000 clones, about 60% of them seen just once. The chain combines TRBV9 with TRBJ2-5; D is ambiguous. This TCR was recovered from a human donor with alopecia areata. The sample was NKG2D-low CD8+ T cells sorted from blood. CDR3 loop: CASSPRGRGQETQYF. The DNA for the CDR3 is TGTGCCAGCAGCCCCCGTGGACGCGGCCAAGAGACCCAGTACTTC.